This TCR beta chain was sequenced for a study of prognosis after radiotherapy for stage I lung cancer. Study-level findings and limits: Diminished Shannon entropy following stereotactic body radiation therapy characterized patients who developed distant metastases. Median unique TCR clones dropped from around 10,000 to 6,500 after stereotactic body radiation therapy. As reported, TRBV and TRBJ gene usage differed between patients who had metastases and those who did not.

This clonotype occurred many times. Its antigen remains unidentified. Unmatched junction bases numbered 11, after V lost 5 bases and J lost 3 bases. The CDR3 sequence is 15 residues long. Template was genomic DNA; TCR beta CDR3 amplified in two multiplex PCR rounds. Primers were specific to each TRBV and TRBJ gene in first-round PCR. TCRdb recomputed calls from the multiplex PCR reads with MiXCR, one row per CDR3 protein. The sample lists 59,000 or so distinct CDR3 sequences; about a quarter were seen once. The rearrangement joins TRBV5-7 to TRBJ2-7; TRBD1 aligns across 7 bases. TRBV5-7 belongs to the ORF category, with a function that is uncertain. Sequenced here: PBMCs, sampled before or after stereotactic body radiation therapy (not recorded which). This receptor was obtained from a donor aged 50 or older with non-small cell lung cancer. CDR3 loop: CASRPRQGNFYEQYF. The CDR3 region has the DNA TGTGCCAGCAGGCCTAGACAGGGAAACTTCTACGAGCAGTACTTC.